The clone carrying this TCR beta chain occurred a few times. The data were taken from a study of blood T cell repertoires in COVID-19. Data came from immunoSEQ multiplex PCR; TCRdb stores just in-frame clones and leaves some out. The table includes some 100,000 clones, 91% detected once. The CDR3 is 13 residues long. Trimming removed 2 bases from V and 8 bases from J, with 12 bases in between. CDR1 is SNHLY, CDR2 FYNNEI, per germline. This rearrangement joins TRBV2 to TRBJ1-1; a possible D gene is TRBD1 (6 bases). The sample comprised peripheral blood. The sequence was collected from a human donor with active COVID-19. The donor label of this sample is uncertain. CDR3 bases: TGTGCCAGCAGTGAATGGTCTAGGGGGGAAGCTTTCTTT. Translation: CASSEWSRGEAFF.